This T cell receptor beta chain was sequenced in a study of T cells after yellow fever vaccination. This clonotype was seen more than once but under ten times. The CDR3 sequence is 18 residues long. V lost 2 bases, J lost 7 bases, and 24 bases lay in between. The V gene's germline CDR1 is MNHEY and CDR2 SVGEGT. One entry per CDR3 protein results from TCRdb running MiXCR on the 5' RACE reads. The top ten clones hold 36% of a sample with about 170,000 distinct CDR3 sequences, 9.5% to 11% of them seen once. This clonotype was obtained from a man aged 18 to 29 who received the YFV17D yellow fever vaccine. This sequence joins TRBV6-2 or TRBV6-3 and TRBJ2-1; D may be TRBD2 (6 bases). The source material was CD8+ T cells sorted from PBMCs, sampled 15 days after the yellow fever booster vaccination. CDR3 protein: CASSYGGAQDYMGNEQFF. The CDR3 DNA reads as TGTGCCAGCAGTTACGGGGGTGCACAGGACTATATGGGGAATGAGCAGTTCTTC.